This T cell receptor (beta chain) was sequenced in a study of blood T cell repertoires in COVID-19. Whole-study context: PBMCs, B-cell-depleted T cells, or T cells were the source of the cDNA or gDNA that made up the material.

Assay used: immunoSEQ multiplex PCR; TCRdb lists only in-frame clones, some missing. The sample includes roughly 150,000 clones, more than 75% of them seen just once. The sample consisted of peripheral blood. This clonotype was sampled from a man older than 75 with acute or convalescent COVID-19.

CDR3 nucleotide sequence: TGTGCCAGCAGGGGGGGACAGGCTGGCCAAGAGACCCAGTACTTC. Encoded protein: CASRGGQAGQETQYF. This sequence joins TRBV2 and TRBJ2-5; TRBD1 matches 8 bases. Trimming took 6 bases from V and 1 from J; bases not matched to a gene: 7. The CDR3 has 15 residues. Germline assignment: CDR1 SNHLY and CDR2 FYNNEI.